This T cell receptor (beta chain) is drawn from a study of shared T cell receptors in the human thymus. Using immunoSEQ multiplex PCR, the repertoire was profiled, and TCRdb retains in-frame clones only, with some absent. The profile shows more than 550,000 clones, around 87% of them singletons. The germline CDR1 and CDR2 sequences are SGHRS and YFSETQ. This CDR3 contains 15 residues. Germline trimming cut 0 bases from V and 9 bases from J; bases unmatched to any gene: 9. These same data were also listed under a study on human thymus T cells. As that study records: Donation was from healthy Finnish infants who were having corrective surgery that addressed congenital heart defects. Apparent bias marked the V and J gene usage of thymic and blood repertoires.

V usage is TRBV5-1 and J usage is TRBJ2-1; the match to TRBD2 covers 7 bases. This TCR was recovered from a boy in the first two years of life with a congenital heart defect. The sample comprised thymocytes. CDR3 protein: CASSLVRSREGEQFF. CDR3 DNA: TGCGCCAGCAGCTTGGTAAGATCCAGGGAGGGTGAGCAGTTCTTC. The full variable domain, its missing parts supplied by reference TRBV5-1 and TRBJ2-1, is KAGVTQTPRYLIKTRGQQVTLSCSPISGHRSVSWYQQTPGQGLQFLFEYFSETQRNKGNFPGRFSGRQFSNSRSEMNVSTLELGDSALYLCASSLVRSREGEQFFGPGTRLTVL.